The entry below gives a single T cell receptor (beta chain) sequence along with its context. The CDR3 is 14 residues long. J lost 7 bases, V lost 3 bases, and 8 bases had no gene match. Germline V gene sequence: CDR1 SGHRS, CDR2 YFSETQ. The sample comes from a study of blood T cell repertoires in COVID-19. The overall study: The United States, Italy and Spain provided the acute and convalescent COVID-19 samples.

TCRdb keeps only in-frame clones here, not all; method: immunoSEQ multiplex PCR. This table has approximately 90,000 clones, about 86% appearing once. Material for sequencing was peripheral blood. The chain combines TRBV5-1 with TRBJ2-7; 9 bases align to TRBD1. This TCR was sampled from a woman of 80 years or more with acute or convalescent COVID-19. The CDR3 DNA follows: TGCGCCAGCAGCTCCGGGACAGGGAAGGGAGAGCAGTACTTC. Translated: CASSSGTGKGEQYF.